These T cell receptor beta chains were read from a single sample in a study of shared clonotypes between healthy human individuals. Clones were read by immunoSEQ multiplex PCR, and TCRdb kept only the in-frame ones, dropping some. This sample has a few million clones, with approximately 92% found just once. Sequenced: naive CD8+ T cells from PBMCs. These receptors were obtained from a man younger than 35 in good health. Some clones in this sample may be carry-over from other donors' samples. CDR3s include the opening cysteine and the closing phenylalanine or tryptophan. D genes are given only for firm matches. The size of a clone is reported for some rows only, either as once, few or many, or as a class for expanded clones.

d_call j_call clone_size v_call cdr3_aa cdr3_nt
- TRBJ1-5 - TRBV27 CASSSTPGSNQPQHF TGTGCCAGCAGTTCTACCCCTGGCAGCAATCAGCCCCAGCATTTT
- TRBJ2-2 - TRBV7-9 CASSGVPVTGTGELFF TGTGCCAGCAGCGGCGTCCCGGTCACCGGCACCGGGGAGCTGTTTTTT
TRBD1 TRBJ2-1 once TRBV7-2 CASSPGAGTVLDEQFF TGTGCCAGCAGCCCAGGGGCCGGGACAGTACTGGATGAGCAGTTCTTC
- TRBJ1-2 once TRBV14 CASSQDPGRNGYTF TGTGCCAGCAGCCAAGATCCGGGGCGAAATGGCTACACCTTC
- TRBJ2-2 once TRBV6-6 CASSSVRDRYTGELFF TGTGCCAGCAGTTCAGTCCGGGACCGATACACCGGGGAGCTGTTTTTT
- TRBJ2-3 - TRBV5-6 CASSLIAAGDTQYF TGTGCCAGCAGCTTGATCGCAGCGGGAGATACGCAGTATTTT
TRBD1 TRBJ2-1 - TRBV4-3 CASSQGTGRTYNEQFF TGCGCCAGCAGCCAGGGGACAGGGCGGACCTACAATGAGCAGTTCTTC
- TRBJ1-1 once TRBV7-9 CASSSAGLNTEAFF TGTGCCAGCAGCTCGGCGGGGCTGAACACTGAAGCTTTCTTT
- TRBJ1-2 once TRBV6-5 CASSYSEGSVSYTF TGTGCCAGCAGTTACTCGGAGGGAAGTGTTTCCTACACCTTC
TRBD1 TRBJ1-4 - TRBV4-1 CASSFSPGTDTNEKLFF TGCGCCAGCAGCTTCAGTCCCGGGACAGATACTAATGAAAAACTGTTTTTT
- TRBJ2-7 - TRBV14 CASSQLIGAYEQYF TGTGCCAGCAGCCAACTCATTGGGGCCTACGAGCAGTACTTC
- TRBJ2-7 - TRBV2 CASSGTVSYEQYF TGTGCCAGCAGTGGGACGGTCTCCTACGAGCAGTACTTC
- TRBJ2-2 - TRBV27 CASSLFPHTGELFF TGTGCCAGCAGTTTATTCCCCCACACCGGGGAGCTGTTTTTT
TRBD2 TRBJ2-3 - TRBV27 CASSLGGVSTDTQYF TGTGCCAGCAGTTTAGGGGGGGTCAGCACAGATACGCAGTATTTT
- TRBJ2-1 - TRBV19 CARDKSAHNEQFF TGTGCCAGGGATAAATCGGCCCACAATGAGCAGTTCTTC
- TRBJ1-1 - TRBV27 CASRPTGPTEAFF TGTGCCAGCAGGCCTACAGGGCCCACTGAAGCTTTCTTT
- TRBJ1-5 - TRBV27 CASSPQYNGNQPQHF TGTGCCAGCAGTCCACAGTACAACGGCAATCAGCCCCAGCATTTT
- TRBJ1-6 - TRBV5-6 CASSKRDALYSPLHF TGTGCCAGCAGCAAACGGGACGCCCTCTACTCACCCCTCCACTTT
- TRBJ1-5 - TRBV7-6 CASSLNREGNQPQHF TGTGCCAGCAGCTTAAACAGGGAGGGCAATCAGCCCCAGCATTTT
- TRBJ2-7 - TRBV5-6 CASSLAGFPYEQYF TGTGCCAGCAGCTTGGCAGGGTTCCCCTACGAGCAGTACTTC
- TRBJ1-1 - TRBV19 CASSIKTLAMNTEAFF TGTGCCAGTAGTATCAAGACGCTGGCTATGAACACTGAAGCTTTCTTT
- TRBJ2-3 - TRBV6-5 CASSTGTTSTDTQYF TGTGCCAGCAGTACAGGGACTACTAGCACAGATACGCAGTATTTT
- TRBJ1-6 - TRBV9 CASSAYGGNSPLHF TGTGCCAGCAGCGCGTACGGGGGGAATTCACCCCTCCACTTT
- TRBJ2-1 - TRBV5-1 CASSRRDIATGNEQFF TGCGCCAGCAGCCGCCGGGACATCGCTACGGGGAATGAGCAGTTCTTC
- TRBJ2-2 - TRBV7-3 CASSPVGPNNPGELFF TGTGCCAGCAGCCCCGTAGGTCCTAACAACCCCGGGGAGCTGTTTTTT
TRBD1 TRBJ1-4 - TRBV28 CASSYRGRGEKLFF TGTGCCAGCAGTTACAGGGGGCGGGGTGAAAAACTGTTTTTT
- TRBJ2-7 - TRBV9 CASSVEQDSYEQYF TGTGCCAGCAGCGTAGAACAGGACTCCTACGAGCAGTACTTC
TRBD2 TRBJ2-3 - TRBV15 CATSRSRTSSVSDTQYF TGTGCCACCAGCAGATCAAGGACTAGTTCTGTGTCAGATACGCAGTATTTT
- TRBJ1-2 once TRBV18 CASSPIDQGTGLLYGYTF TGTGCCAGCTCACCAATAGACCAGGGGACCGGGTTACTATATGGCTACACCTTC
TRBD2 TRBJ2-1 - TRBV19 CARDLGLASRNEQFF TGTGCCAGGGACTTGGGACTAGCGAGTAGAAATGAGCAGTTCTTC
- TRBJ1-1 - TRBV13 CASSLAGGRTEAFF TGTGCCAGCAGCTTAGCGGGGGGAAGAACTGAAGCTTTCTTT
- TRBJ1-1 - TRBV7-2 CASSSSRGRPNTEAFF TGTGCCAGCAGCTCGTCACGGGGGCGGCCGAACACTGAAGCTTTCTTT
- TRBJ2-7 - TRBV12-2 CASRLVQSTKVWSYEQYF TGTGCAAGTCGCTTAGTACAGAGCACTAAGGTTTGGTCCTACGAGCAGTACTTC
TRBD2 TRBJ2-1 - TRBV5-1 CASSPGTSGRVEQFF TGCGCCAGCAGCCCAGGGACTAGCGGGAGGGTTGAGCAGTTCTTC
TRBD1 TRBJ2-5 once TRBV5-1 CASSSITGTGKETQYF TGCGCCAGCAGCTCGATTACCGGGACAGGGAAAGAGACCCAGTACTTC
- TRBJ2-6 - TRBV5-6 CASSAFNVLTF TGTGCCAGCAGCGCCTTCAACGTCCTGACTTTC
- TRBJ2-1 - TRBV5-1 CASSFGQEQFF TGCGCCAGCAGCTTCGGACAGGAGCAGTTCTTC